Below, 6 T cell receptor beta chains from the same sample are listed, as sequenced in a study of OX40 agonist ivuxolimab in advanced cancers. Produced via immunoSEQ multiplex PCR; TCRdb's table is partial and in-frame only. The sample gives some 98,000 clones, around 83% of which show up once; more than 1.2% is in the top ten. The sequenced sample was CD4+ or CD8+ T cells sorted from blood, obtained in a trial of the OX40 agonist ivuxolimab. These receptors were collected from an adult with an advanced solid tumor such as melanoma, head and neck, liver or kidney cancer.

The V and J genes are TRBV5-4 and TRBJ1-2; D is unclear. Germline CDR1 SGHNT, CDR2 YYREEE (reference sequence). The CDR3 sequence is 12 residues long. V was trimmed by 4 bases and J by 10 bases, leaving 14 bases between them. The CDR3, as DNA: TGTGCCAGCAGCCCGGGTCGAAGAGCCTACACCTTC. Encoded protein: CASSPGRRAYTF. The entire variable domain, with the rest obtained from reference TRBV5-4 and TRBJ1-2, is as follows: ETGVTQSPTHLIKTRGQQVTLRCSSQSGHNTVSWYQQALGQGPQFIFQYYREEENGRGNFPPRFSGLQFPNYSSELNVNALELDDSALYLCASSPGRRAYTFGSGTRLTVV.

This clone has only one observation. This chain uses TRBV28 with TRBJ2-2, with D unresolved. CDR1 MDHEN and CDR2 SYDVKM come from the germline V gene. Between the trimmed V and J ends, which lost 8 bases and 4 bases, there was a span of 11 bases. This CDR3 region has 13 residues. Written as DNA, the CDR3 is TGTGCCAGCGTGAGGACGGGCACCGGGGAGCTGTTTTTT. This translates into CASVRTGTGELFF. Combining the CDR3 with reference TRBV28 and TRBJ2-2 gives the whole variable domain DVKVTQSSRYLVKRTGEKVFLECVQDMDHENMFWYRQDPGLGLRLIYFSYDVKMKEKGDIPEGYSVSREKKERFSLILESASTNQTSMYLCASVRTGTGELFFGEGSRLTVL.

In nucleotides, the CDR3 is TGTGCCACCAGCAGACCCGGACAGGGTCTTAGCGGGCCTCAGTATTTT. It translates to CATSRPGQGLSGPQYF. V usage is TRBV15 and J usage is TRBJ2-3, with a weak D call TRBD1 (8 bases). The ends were cut back, 2 bases at V and 12 bases at J, with 24 bases in the middle. Germline V gene sequence: CDR1 LNHNV, CDR2 YYDKDF (reference sequence). The CDR3 has 16 amino acids.

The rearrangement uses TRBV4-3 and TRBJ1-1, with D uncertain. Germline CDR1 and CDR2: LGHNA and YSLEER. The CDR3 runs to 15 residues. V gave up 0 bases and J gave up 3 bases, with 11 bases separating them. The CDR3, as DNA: TGCGCCAGCAGCCAAGAACCCCGTGGGGACACTGAAGCTTTCTTT. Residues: CASSQEPRGDTEAFF.

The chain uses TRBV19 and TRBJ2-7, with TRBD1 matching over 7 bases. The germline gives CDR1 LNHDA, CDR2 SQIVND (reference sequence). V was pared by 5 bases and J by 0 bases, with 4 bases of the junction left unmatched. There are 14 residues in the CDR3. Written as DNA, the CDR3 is TGTGCCAGTAGTCGTGCAGGGGGCTCCTACGAGCAGTACTTC. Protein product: CASSRAGGSYEQYF.

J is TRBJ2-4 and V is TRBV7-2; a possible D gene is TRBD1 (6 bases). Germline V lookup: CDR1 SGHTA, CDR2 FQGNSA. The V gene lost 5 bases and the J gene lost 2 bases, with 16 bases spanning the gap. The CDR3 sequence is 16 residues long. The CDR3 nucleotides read TGTGCCAGCAGCGCCGTTTGGGGGACATCCAAAAACATTCAGTACTTC. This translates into CASSAVWGTSKNIQYF.